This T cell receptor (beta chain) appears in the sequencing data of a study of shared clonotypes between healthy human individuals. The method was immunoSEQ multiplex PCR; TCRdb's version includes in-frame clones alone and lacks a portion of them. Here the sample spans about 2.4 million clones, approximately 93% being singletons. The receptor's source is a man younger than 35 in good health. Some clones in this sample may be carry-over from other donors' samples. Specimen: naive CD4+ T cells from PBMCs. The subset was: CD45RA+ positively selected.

This CDR3 is CASSLVGARFANEQFF. CDR3 bases: TGTGCCAGCAGCTTAGTCGGGGCTAGGTTTGCCAATGAGCAGTTCTTC. The rearrangement uses TRBV7-2 and TRBJ2-1; the D call may be TRBD1 or TRBD2 (5 bases each). This CDR3 comprises 16 residues. From germline, CDR1 is SGHTA and CDR2 FQGNSA. V shed 1 base and J shed 6 bases, with 16 bases lying between them.